Below are 23 T cell receptor beta chains sequenced from a single sample in a study of cytomegalovirus exposure and HLA in healthy donors (dated by TCRdb to 2016 to 2017). Library construction relied on the immunoSEQ multiplex PCR assay. The table comes from immuneACCESS by way of TCRdb, which keeps in-frame sequences with V and J called. Part of the clones is missing from these tables; in studies checked, under half for an unresolved V gene and the rest for unknown reasons. The sample table contains 150,000 to 200,000 clones; only one count was recorded for around four fifths of them. Around 2.5% of the sample belongs to the ten largest clones. Input material: PBMCs. Source of these receptors: a man younger than 45 in good health and CMV-seropositive.

The chain uses TRBV14 and TRBJ1-2, with TRBD1 matching 8 bases. The V and J ends lost 4 bases and 2 bases, in that order; junction bases with no gene match: 6. The CDR3 loop spans 15 amino acids. The V gene's germline CDR1 is SGHDN and CDR2 FVKESK. The CDR3 bases are TGTGCCAGCAGCCGATTACAGGGGGGGAACTATGGCTACACCTTC. It specifies CASSRLQGGNYGYTF.

J is TRBJ1-1 and V is TRBV7-9; 8 bases fit TRBD1. From germline, CDR1 is SEHNR and CDR2 FQNEAQ (reference sequence). Trimming removed 3 bases from V and 8 bases from J; junction bases left unmatched: 5. The length of the CDR3 is 13 residues. In DNA, the CDR3 is TGTGCCAGCAGCTTGCGACAGGGGCTCGAAGCTTTCTTT. Translated, it gives CASSLRQGLEAFF.

The chain carries TRBV6-5 and TRBJ2-1; TRBD2 agrees at 8 bases. This CDR3 has 16 residues. CDR1 and CDR2 from the germline V gene are MNHEY and SVGAGI. With 2 bases clipped from V and 2 bases from J, the junction kept 5 bases outside the gene matches. The CDR3 loop reads CASSYSGGHPYNEQFF. CDR3 coding DNA: TGTGCCAGCAGTTACAGCGGGGGCCACCCCTACAATGAGCAGTTCTTC.

The V call is TRBV27, the J call TRBJ2-2; TRBD2 matches 7 bases. The trim removed 2 bases at V and 4 bases at J, leaving 4 bases unmatched. The germline V gene encodes CDR1 MNHEY and CDR2 SMNVEV (reference sequence). This CDR3 is built from 15 residues. The CDR3 loop reads CASSLLAVGTGELFF. CDR3 coding DNA: TGTGCCAGCAGTTTACTAGCGGTGGGCACCGGGGAGCTGTTTTTT.

The V call is TRBV2, the J call TRBJ1-1, with D perhaps TRBD1 (6 bases). CDR1 is SNHLY and CDR2 is FYNNEI in the germline V gene. V lost 9 bases and J 2 bases, leaving 10 bases between the germline ends. The CDR3 extends over 12 amino acids. The CDR3 protein is CARLGANTEAFF. CDR3 nucleotide sequence: TGTGCCAGATTGGGGGCAAACACTGAAGCTTTCTTT.

J is TRBJ1-6 and V is TRBV7-4, with 8 bases aligning to TRBD1. The J segment lost 2 bases and the V segment lost 5 bases, leaving 14 bases of the junction unmatched. The CDR3 contains 19 residues. Germline V gene sequence: CDR1 SGHVT, CDR2 SQSDAQ. The CDR3 reads CASSTRDRPGPPYNSPLHF. The CDR3 DNA follows: TGTGCCAGCAGCACGAGGGACAGGCCGGGGCCCCCCTATAATTCACCCCTCCACTTT.

The V call is TRBV6-6, the J call TRBJ2-5; 9 nucleotides match TRBD2. The CDR3 spans 16 residues. The ends lost 0 bases at V and 4 bases at J; junction bases unmatched: 6. Germline CDR1 and CDR2: MNHNY and SVGAGI (reference sequence). CDR3 loop: CASSYSRGGDPETQYF. The DNA of the CDR3 is TGTGCCAGCAGTTACTCGCGGGGGGGGGACCCAGAGACCCAGTACTTC.

The V gene is TRBV12-5, the J gene TRBJ2-2; D unresolved. The V end was cut by 2 bases, the J end by 7 bases, with 8 bases between. Germline values: CDR1 LGHNT, CDR2 FRNRAP. This CDR3 spans 13 amino acids. The CDR3 here is CASGLRVSGELFF. CDR3 sequence (DNA): TGTGCTAGTGGTTTGCGGGTCAGCGGGGAGCTGTTTTTT.

This sequence joins TRBV2 and TRBJ2-1; D is ambiguous. Trimming pared 3 bases from V and 8 bases from J, leaving 20 bases between. There are 16 residues in the CDR3. Germline CDR1 reads SNHLY; CDR2 reads FYNNEI. CDR3 in amino acids: CASSEALYLGADEQFF. The CDR3 DNA reads TGTGCCAGCAGTGAGGCCCTTTACCTAGGTGCCGATGAGCAGTTCTTC. The full variable domain, completed using reference TRBV2 and TRBJ2-1, is EPEVTQTPSHQVTQMGQEVILRCVPISNHLYFYWYRQILGQKVEFLVSFYNNEISEKSEIFDDQFSVERPDGSNFTLKIRSTKLEDSAMYFCASSEALYLGADEQFFGPGTRLTVL.

The CDR3: CASSVVVSRTDTQYF. The CDR3 bases are TGTGCCAGCAGCGTAGTTGTTAGCCGCACAGATACGCAGTATTTT. The chain joins TRBV9 to TRBJ2-3; D is undetermined. V was clipped by 0 bases and J by 1 base, with 9 bases between them. Germline values: CDR1 SGDLS, CDR2 YYNGEE. The CDR3 has 15 amino acids.

The chain links TRBV5-1 to TRBJ2-1, with 9 bases matching TRBD2. The V and J ends lost 0 bases and 2 bases, in that order; junction bases with no gene match: 0. The CDR3 runs 15 residues. CDR1 is SGHRS and CDR2 is YFSETQ in the germline V gene. This CDR3 reads CASSLGGGAYNEQFF. CDR3 nucleotides: TGCGCCAGCAGCTTGGGCGGGGGGGCCTACAATGAGCAGTTCTTC. Combining the CDR3 with reference TRBV5-1 and TRBJ2-1 gives the whole variable domain KAGVTQTPRYLIKTRGQQVTLSCSPISGHRSVSWYQQTPGQGLQFLFEYFSETQRNKGNFPGRFSGRQFSNSRSEMNVSTLELGDSALYLCASSLGGGAYNEQFFGPGTRLTVL.

The rearrangement links TRBV5-1 to TRBJ1-1, with TRBD1 as a possible D gene (6 bases). Germline CDR1 SGHRS, CDR2 YFSETQ. V gave up 0 bases and J gave up 4 bases, with 16 bases separating them. CDR3 length: 16 residues. The CDR3 DNA reads TGCGCCAGCAGCTTGGATATAGCAGGGGATTTCACTGAAGCTTTCTTT. This codes for CASSLDIAGDFTEAFF. The full variable domain, its missing parts supplied by reference TRBV5-1 and TRBJ1-1, is KAGVTQTPRYLIKTRGQQVTLSCSPISGHRSVSWYQQTPGQGLQFLFEYFSETQRNKGNFPGRFSGRQFSNSRSEMNVSTLELGDSALYLCASSLDIAGDFTEAFFGQGTRLTVV.

This chain connects TRBV30 to TRBJ1-3, with D possibly matching TRBD1 (5 bases). Looked up from germline, CDR1 is GTSNPN and CDR2 is SVGIG (reference sequence). The CDR3 spans 15 residues. Trimming took 0 bases from V and 2 from J, leaving 11 bases between them. The CDR3 region is CAWSVRGLPGNTIYF. The CDR3 DNA follows: TGTGCCTGGAGTGTTCGGGGGTTACCTGGAAACACCATATATTTT. The whole variable domain, remainder taken from reference TRBV30 and TRBJ1-3, is SQTIHQWPATLVQPVGSPLSLECTVEGTSNPNLYWYRQAAGRGLQLLFYSVGIGQISSEVPQNLSASRPQDRQFILSSKKLLLSDSGFYLCAWSVRGLPGNTIYFGEGSWLTVV.

This chain joins TRBV4-3 and TRBJ1-5, with a possible D match to TRBD1 (6 bases). The CDR3 loop spans 14 amino acids. CDR1 is LGHNA and CDR2 is YSLEER in the germline V gene. Trimming shortened V by 2 bases and J by 5 bases, and 10 bases separated the two germline ends. The CDR3 DNA reads as TGCGCCAGCAGCCAAACAGGGTTCGATCAGCCCCAGCATTTT. Translated: CASSQTGFDQPQHF.

The chain recombines TRBV9 with TRBJ1-5, with D tentatively TRBD1 (6 bases). Germline V CDR1 and CDR2: SGDLS, YYNGEE. V was trimmed by 4 bases and J by 1 base, leaving 12 bases between them. CDR3 size: 15 residues. CDR3 region: CASSLGTTSNQPQHF. The CDR3 bases are TGTGCCAGCAGCCTGGGGACAACGAGCAATCAGCCCCAGCATTTT.

This chain links TRBV27 with TRBJ1-1; 7 bases are a match to TRBD1. The CDR3 is 14 amino acids. Germline CDR1 and CDR2: MNHEY and SMNVEV (reference sequence). The V gene end was trimmed by 6 bases and the J gene end by 5 bases; junction bases not matched to a gene: 9. The CDR3 nucleotides are TGTGCCAGCAGCCTGAGGGGGCTTAGGACTGAAGCTTTCTTT. It codes for CASSLRGLRTEAFF.

The V gene is TRBV27, the J gene TRBJ1-1; TRBD1 aligns across 7 bases. Trimming removed 4 bases from V and 6 bases from J; junction bases left unmatched: 8. The germline gives CDR1 MNHEY, CDR2 SMNVEV (reference sequence). The CDR3 length is 14 residues. CDR3 protein: CASSSTGIFAEAFF. DNA of the CDR3: TGTGCCAGCAGTTCGACAGGGATTTTCGCTGAAGCTTTCTTT.

The V gene is TRBV7-2, the J gene TRBJ1-2, with TRBD1 matching 7 bases. Germline CDR1 and CDR2: SGHTA and FQGNSA. CDR3 length: 18 amino acids. V was pared by 2 bases and J by 0 bases, with 12 bases of the junction left unmatched. The CDR3 spells CASSLYAGTALTNYGYTF. The CDR3 DNA reads as TGTGCCAGCAGCTTATACGCCGGGACAGCCCTGACTAACTATGGCTACACCTTC.

The rearrangement links TRBV5-5 to TRBJ2-7; D uncertain. Trimming pared 2 bases from V and 5 bases from J, leaving 11 bases between. Per the germline V gene, CDR1 is SGHKS and CDR2 is YYEKEE (reference sequence). CDR3 length equals 13 residues. The CDR3 region is CASSLGSEDEQYF. The CDR3 DNA is TGTGCCAGCAGCTTAGGATCCGAGGACGAGCAGTACTTC. Looking up the rest from reference TRBV5-5 and TRBJ2-7 gives the full variable domain: DAGVTQSPTHLIKTRGQQVTLRCSPISGHKSVSWYQQVLGQGPQFIFQYYEKEERGRGNFPDRFSARQFPNYSSELNVNALLLGDSALYLCASSLGSEDEQYFGPGTRLTVT.

CDR3 loop: CASSLPLGIGGVDGELFF. The CDR3 nucleotides read TGTGCCAGCAGCCTCCCGTTGGGAATAGGGGGCGTAGACGGGGAGCTGTTTTTT. This rearrangement joins TRBV7-9 to TRBJ2-2; 7 bases agree with TRBD1. The CDR3 contains 18 residues. Looked up from germline, CDR1 is SEHNR and CDR2 is FQNEAQ (reference sequence). The V segment lost 5 bases and the J segment 7 bases; nucleotides outside the gene matches: 19.

This CDR3 reads CASTGQVYNEQFF. CDR3 DNA: TGTGCCAGTACGGGACAGGTCTACAATGAGCAGTTCTTC. The rearrangement uses TRBV19 and TRBJ2-1, with TRBD1 matching 8 bases. Germline V gene sequence: CDR1 LNHDA, CDR2 SQIVND (reference sequence). CDR3 size: 13 residues. V gave up 7 bases and J gave up 3 bases; unmatched junction bases: 2.

V gene TRBV5-5 combines with J gene TRBJ2-7; D is possibly TRBD1 (5 bases). The germline V gene has CDR1 SGHKS and CDR2 YYEKEE (reference sequence). The V gene lost 3 bases and the J gene lost 6 bases, with 13 bases spanning the gap. The CDR3 has 13 amino acids. CDR3 sequence: CASSYDSDPEQYF. CDR3 in DNA: TGTGCCAGCAGCTATGACAGCGACCCCGAGCAGTACTTC.

The chain links TRBV6-5 to TRBJ1-4, with 9 bases identical to TRBD1. The CDR3 is 15 amino acids. Per germline, CDR1 MNHEY and CDR2 SVGAGI. The V gene end was trimmed by 0 bases and the J gene end by 4 bases; junction bases not matched to a gene: 0. The CDR3 sequence is CASSYSTGGNEKLFF. In DNA form, the CDR3 reads TGTGCCAGCAGTTACTCGACAGGGGGTAATGAAAAACTGTTTTTT.